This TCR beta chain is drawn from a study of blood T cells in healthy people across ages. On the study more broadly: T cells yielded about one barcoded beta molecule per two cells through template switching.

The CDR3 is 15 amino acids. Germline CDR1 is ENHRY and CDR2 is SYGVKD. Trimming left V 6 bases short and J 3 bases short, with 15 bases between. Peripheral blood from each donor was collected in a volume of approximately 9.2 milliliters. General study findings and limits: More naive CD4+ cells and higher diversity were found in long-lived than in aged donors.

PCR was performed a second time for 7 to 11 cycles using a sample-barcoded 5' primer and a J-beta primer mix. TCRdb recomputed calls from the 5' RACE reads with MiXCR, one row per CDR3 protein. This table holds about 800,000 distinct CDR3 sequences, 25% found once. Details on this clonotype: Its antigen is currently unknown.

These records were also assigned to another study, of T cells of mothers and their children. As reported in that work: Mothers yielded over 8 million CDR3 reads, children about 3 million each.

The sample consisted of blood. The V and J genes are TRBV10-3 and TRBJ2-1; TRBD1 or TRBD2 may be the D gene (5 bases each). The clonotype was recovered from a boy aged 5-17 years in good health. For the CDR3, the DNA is TGTGCCATCAGCACCGGGACGGAATACTACAATGAGCAGTTCTTC. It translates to CAISTGTEYYNEQFF.